This T cell receptor beta chain was captured in a study of blood T cell repertoires in COVID-19. Clones were sequenced by immunoSEQ multiplex PCR, and TCRdb holds only the in-frame ones, with some missing. The table lists 110,000 to 150,000 clones, around 85% of them singletons. Germline CDR1 and CDR2: SGHTA and FQGTGA. CDR3 size: 14 residues. V shed 3 bases and J 6 bases; nucleotides not matched to a gene: 4. This chain joins TRBV7-3 and TRBJ2-7; 11 bases are shared with TRBD2. Input material: peripheral blood. The sequence derives from a man between 45 and 60 years old with acute or convalescent COVID-19. The CDR3 protein is CASSFSGRASEQYF. As DNA, the CDR3 is TGTGCCAGCAGCTTTAGCGGGAGGGCCAGCGAGCAGTACTTC.